Shown below are 19 T cell receptor beta chains from a single sample sequenced in a study of T-cell memory formation after mild COVID-19 (dated by TCRdb to the early 2020s). The library was produced with 5' RACE. The run used an Illumina NovaSeq 6000. TCRdb cleaned the public reads at Q25 with fastp, built clones with MiXCR and kept in-frame beta chains. Entries are consolidated by CDR3 protein sequence, retaining the most common genes and DNA. This sample comprises fewer than 600,000 distinct CDR3 sequences, about 20% of them detected only once. The ten largest clones take up approximately 8.4% of the sample. The sample was PBMCs or a T cell subset sorted from them (not recorded which). The receptors shown here come from an adult woman who had mild COVID-19 (a few samples of this study predate the infection). The sample titles of this study are shuffled in the database, so cell type and time point are left out; the donor was told from shared clones.

This clonotype was seen more than once but under ten times. J is TRBJ1-2 and V is TRBV19; D might be TRBD1 (6 bases). CDR3 length: 14 amino acids. The ends were cut back, 4 bases at V and 10 bases at J, with 19 bases in the middle. The germline CDR1 and CDR2 sequences are LNHDA and SQIVND (reference sequence). This CDR3 is CASSTRGRAVDYTF. DNA for the CDR3: TGTGCCAGTAGTACCAGGGGACGCGCAGTCGACTACACCTTC.

This clonotype was seen a handful of times. The V call is TRBV24-1, the J call TRBJ2-7; a possible D gene is TRBD2 (6 bases). Germline CDR1 is KGHDR and CDR2 is SFDVKD. The CDR3 totals 14 residues. V was shortened by 6 bases and J by 4 bases, with 15 bases between the two germline ends. The DNA for the CDR3 is TGTGCCACCAGTACCGGGACTCCGCGATACGAGCAGTACTTC. Translated: CATSTGTPRYEQYF.

The gene calls are TRBV20-1 and TRBJ1-2; tentatively, D is TRBD1 (5 bases). This CDR3 is built from 12 residues. Trimming removed 3 bases at V and 2 bases at J, with 7 bases between. The V gene's germline CDR1 is DFQATT and CDR2 SNEGSKA (reference sequence). The CDR3 DNA follows: TGCAGTGCTAGGGGGGGAAACTATGGCTACACCTTC. It translates to CSARGGNYGYTF.

This chain links TRBV5-1 with TRBJ2-1, with D perhaps matching TRBD1 (5 bases). The CDR3 runs 15 residues. Trimming removed 4 bases from V and 6 bases from J, with 17 bases in between. Germline V gene data show CDR1 as SGHRS and CDR2 as YFSETQ. The CDR3 protein is CASSPLGQGRNEQFF. The CDR3 DNA follows: TGCGCCAGCAGCCCCTTAGGGCAGGGTCGCAATGAGCAGTTCTTC.

The chain uses TRBV7-9 and TRBJ2-1; 8 bases fit TRBD2. This CDR3 is 16 amino acids long. V lost 5 bases to trimming and J lost 5 bases; unmatched junction nucleotides: 11. Germline V gives CDR1 SEHNR, CDR2 FQNEAQ (reference sequence). CDR3 residues: CASSLRRTSLDNEQFF. CDR3 nucleotides: TGTGCCAGCAGCCTCCGTAGGACTAGCTTGGACAATGAGCAGTTCTTC.

This clonotype was counted only a few times. The chain couples TRBV3-1 to TRBJ2-1; no definite D call. V lost 4 bases and J 5 bases, leaving 6 bases between the germline ends. The CDR3 spans 12 residues. The germline gives CDR1 LGHDT, CDR2 YNNKEL (reference sequence). CDR3 sequence (DNA): TGTGCCAGCAGCCTATGGCACAATGAGCAGTTCTTC. Protein sequence: CASSLWHNEQFF.

The chain employs TRBV6-6 and TRBJ2-7, with 10 bases matching TRBD1. Trimming cost V 4 bases and J 7 bases; bases outside gene matches: 4. The germline CDR1 and CDR2 sequences are MNHNY and SVGAGI (reference sequence). This CDR3 has 13 residues. The CDR3 coding sequence is TGTGCCAGCAGTTGGACAGGGGGAGGAGAGCAGTACTTC. Its protein product is CASSWTGGGEQYF.

The chain uses TRBV9 and TRBJ2-1, with a weak D call TRBD1 (5 bases). Looked up from germline, CDR1 is SGDLS and CDR2 is YYNGEE. There are 15 residues in the CDR3. V lost 0 bases and J lost 4, with 11 bases in between. CDR3 coding DNA: TGTGCCAGCAGCGTAGAGGGCAGGGTTTACAATGAGCAGTTCTTC. Protein: CASSVEGRVYNEQFF.

In this sample, this clonotype turned up a few times. CDR3 sequence reads: CASMTSLGLETQYF. The CDR3 DNA is TGCGCCAGCATGACGTCGCTAGGGCTAGAGACCCAGTACTTC. This chain joins TRBV5-1 and TRBJ2-5; no clear D gene. Trimming shortened V by 6 bases and J by 4 bases, and 16 bases separated the two germline ends. CDR3 length: 14 amino acids. Looked up from germline, CDR1 is SGHRS and CDR2 is YFSETQ.

The rearrangement links TRBV6-4 to TRBJ2-2; D ambiguous. CDR1 MRHNA and CDR2 SNTAGT come from the germline V gene. Trimming removed 2 bases from V and 0 bases from J, with 1 base in between. This CDR3 is 13 amino acids long. The CDR3 coding sequence is TGTGCCAGCAGTGACGCGAACACCGGGGAGCTGTTTTTT. This encodes CASSDANTGELFF.

This clonotype was detected a few times. The chain employs TRBV20-1 and TRBJ2-3, with D perhaps TRBD2 (5 bases). CDR1 DFQATT and CDR2 SNEGSKA come from the germline V gene (reference sequence). With 3 bases removed from V and 4 bases from J, the gap between germline ends came to 8 bases. The CDR3 runs to 12 residues. CDR3 nucleotide sequence: TGCAGTGCTAGCGGGAACTCAGATACGCAGTATTTT. Its translation: CSASGNSDTQYF.

This clonotype appeared a few times. CDR3 protein: CASSSRAGRGYTF. The CDR3 DNA reads TGCGCCAGCAGCTCAAGAGCGGGCCGTGGCTACACCTTC. V and J are TRBV5-1 and TRBJ1-2; no firm D call. This CDR3 spans 13 amino acids. Trimming took off 3 bases at V and 7 bases at J, with 13 bases between the two ends. Germline V gives CDR1 SGHRS, CDR2 YFSETQ.

This clonotype was counted between two and nine times. One junction end disagrees with the germline gene, perhaps due to a read error. The chain joins TRBV5-1 to TRBJ2-1; weak D call: TRBD1 (5 bases). The CDR3 extends over 12 amino acids. Germline V lookup: CDR1 SGHRS, CDR2 YFSETQ. DNA of the CDR3: TGTGCCAGCAGGGTGGGGTACAATGAGCAGTTCTTC. Encoded protein: CASRVGYNEQFF.

CDR3 sequence reads: CAWSTGRALGYEQYF. The CDR3 DNA sequence: TGTGCCTGGAGTACAGGGCGGGCCCTAGGGTACGAGCAGTACTTC. The rearrangement joins TRBV30 to TRBJ2-7; TRBD1 is a possible D gene (6 bases). CDR1 GTSNPN and CDR2 SVGIG come from the germline V gene (reference sequence). This CDR3 comprises 15 residues. The V end was cut by 2 bases, the J end by 4 bases, with 18 bases between. The variable domain in full, with the rest retrieved from reference TRBV30 and TRBJ2-7, is SQTIHQWPATLVQPVGSPLSLECTVEGTSNPNLYWYRQAAGRGLQLLFYSVGIGQISSEVPQNLSASRPQDRQFILSSKKLLLSDSGFYLCAWSTGRALGYEQYFGPGTRLTVT.

The chain couples TRBV19 to TRBJ2-7; 11 nucleotides match TRBD2. J lost 6 bases, V lost 4 bases, and 8 bases had no gene match. This CDR3 spans 15 amino acids. The germline CDR1 and CDR2 sequences are LNHDA and SQIVND (reference sequence). The CDR3 loop is CASSSLAGGVGEQYF. For the CDR3, the DNA is TGTGCCAGTAGTAGTCTAGCGGGGGGAGTTGGCGAGCAGTACTTC.

This chain connects TRBV11-3 to TRBJ1-1; TRBD1 matches at 9 bases. J was trimmed by 4 bases and V by 4 bases; bases with no gene match: 7. The CDR3 loop spans 15 amino acids. From germline, CDR1 is SGHNT and CDR2 YENEEA. In DNA form, the CDR3 reads TGTGCCAGCAGCTCCAGGACAGGGGCTCTCACTGAAGCTTTCTTT. It yields the protein CASSSRTGALTEAFF.

This chain joins TRBV12-3 or TRBV12-4 and TRBJ2-3, with 10 positions matching TRBD1. This CDR3 has 15 amino acids. V gave up 6 bases and J gave up 5 bases; unmatched junction bases: 8. The CDR3 nucleotides read TGTGCCAGCAGCCTAGACAGGGGGCGCGAAGATACGCAGTATTTT. Translation gives CASSLDRGREDTQYF.

V gene TRBV7-3 combines with J gene TRBJ2-5; the D is unclear. V lost 1 base and J lost 5, with 8 bases in between. Germline CDR1 and CDR2: SGHTA and FQGTGA. CDR3 length equals 13 residues. As DNA, the CDR3 is TGTGCCAGCAGCTTAAGTTTCGGCGAGACCCAGTACTTC. Protein sequence: CASSLSFGETQYF. Looking up the rest from reference TRBV7-3 and TRBJ2-5 gives the full variable domain: GAGVSQTPSNKVTEKGKYVELRCDPISGHTALYWYRQSLGQGPEFLIYFQGTGAADDSGLPNDRFFAVRPEGSVSTLKIQRTERGDSAVYLCASSLSFGETQYFGPGTRLLVL.

Only a few counts were recorded for this clonotype. The rearrangement uses TRBV5-1 and TRBJ1-1; 7 bases align to TRBD1. Trimming at V came to 2 bases and at J to 1 base, leaving 2 bases not matched to a gene. Germline V lookup: CDR1 SGHRS, CDR2 YFSETQ. This CDR3 region has 14 residues. As DNA, the CDR3 is TGCGCCAGCAGCTTCCGACAGGGGAACACTGAAGCTTTCTTT. Translated: CASSFRQGNTEAFF.